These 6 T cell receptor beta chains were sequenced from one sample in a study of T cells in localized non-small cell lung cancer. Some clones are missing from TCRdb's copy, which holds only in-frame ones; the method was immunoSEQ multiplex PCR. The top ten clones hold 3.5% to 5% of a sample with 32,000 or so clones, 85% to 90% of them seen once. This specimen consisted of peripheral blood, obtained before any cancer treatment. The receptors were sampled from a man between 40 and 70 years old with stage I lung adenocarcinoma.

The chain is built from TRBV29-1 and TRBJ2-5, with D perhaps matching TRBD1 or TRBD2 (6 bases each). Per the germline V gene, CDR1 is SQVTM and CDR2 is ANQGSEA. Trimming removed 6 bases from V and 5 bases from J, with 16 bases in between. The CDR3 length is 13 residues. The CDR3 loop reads CSVGTDSGETQYF. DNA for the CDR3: TGCAGCGTCGGGACGGACAGCGGGGAGACCCAGTACTTC.

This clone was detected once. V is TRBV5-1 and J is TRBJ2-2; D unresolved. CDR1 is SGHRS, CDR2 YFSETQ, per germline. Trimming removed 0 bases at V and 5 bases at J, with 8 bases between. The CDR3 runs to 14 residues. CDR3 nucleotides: TGCGCCAGCAGCTTGGGAGAAGTGACCGGGGAGCTGTTTTTT. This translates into CASSLGEVTGELFF.

Here the CDR3 reads CASSHPELPHEKLFF. The DNA for the CDR3 is TGTGCCAGCTCCCACCCCGAGCTTCCACATGAAAAACTGTTTTTT. The chain carries TRBV2 and TRBJ1-4; D is unclear. This CDR3 contains 15 residues. Germline V gene lookup returns CDR1 SNHLY and CDR2 FYNNEI. Trimming took 8 bases from V and 6 from J, leaving 19 bases between them.

CDR3 nucleotide sequence: TGTGCCAGCTCACCACCGGCCCAAGGCTCCGAGCAGTACTTC. It yields the protein CASSPPAQGSEQYF. This chain joins TRBV18 and TRBJ2-7; D is undetermined. Trimming stripped 0 bases from V and 6 bases from J, with 12 bases between. Germline values: CDR1 KGHSH, CDR2 LQKENI. The CDR3 loop spans 14 amino acids.

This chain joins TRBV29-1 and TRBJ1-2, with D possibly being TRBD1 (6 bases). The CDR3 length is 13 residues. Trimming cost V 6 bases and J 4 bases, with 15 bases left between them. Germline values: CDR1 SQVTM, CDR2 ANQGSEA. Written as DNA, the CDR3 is TGCAGCGTAGTCAGGGACAAGTCCTATGGCTACACCTTC. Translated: CSVVRDKSYGYTF.

CDR3 sequence (DNA): TGTGCCAGTAGTCGACAGGGGAATGGCTACACCTTC. Residues: CASSRQGNGYTF. The chain employs TRBV19 and TRBJ1-2; 8 bases map to TRBD1. The V gene's germline CDR1 is LNHDA and CDR2 SQIVND (reference sequence). The trim removed 5 bases at V and 6 bases at J, leaving 2 bases unmatched. This CDR3 contains 12 residues.